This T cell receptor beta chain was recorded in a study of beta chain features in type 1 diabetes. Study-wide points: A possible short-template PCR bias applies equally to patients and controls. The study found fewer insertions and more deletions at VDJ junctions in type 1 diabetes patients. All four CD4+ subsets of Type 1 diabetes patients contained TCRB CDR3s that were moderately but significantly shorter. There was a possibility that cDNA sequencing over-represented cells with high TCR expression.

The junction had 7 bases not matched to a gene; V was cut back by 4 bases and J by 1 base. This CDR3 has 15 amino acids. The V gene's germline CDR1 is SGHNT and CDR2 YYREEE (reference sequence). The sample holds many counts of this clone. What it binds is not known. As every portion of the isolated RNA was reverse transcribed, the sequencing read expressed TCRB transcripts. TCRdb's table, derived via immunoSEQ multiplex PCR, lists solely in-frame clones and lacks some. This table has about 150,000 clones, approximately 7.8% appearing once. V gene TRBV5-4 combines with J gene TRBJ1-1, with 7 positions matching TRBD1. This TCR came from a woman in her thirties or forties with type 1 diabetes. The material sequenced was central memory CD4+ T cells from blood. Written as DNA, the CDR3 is TGTGCCAGCAGCCCTTCGACAGGGAGGAACACTGAAGCTTTCTTT. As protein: CASSPSTGRNTEAFF.